What follows describes a single T cell receptor (beta chain). Its antigen is still unknown. This specimen belongs to a study of graft-versus-host responses after intestinal transplantation. The CDR3 has 14 amino acids. V was trimmed by 7 bases and J by 6 bases, leaving 18 bases between them. Germline lookup yields CDR1 SNHLY and CDR2 FYNNEI. Produced via immunoSEQ multiplex PCR; TCRdb's table is partial and in-frame only. Here the sample spans 75,000 to 100,000 clones, about 93% being singletons. The source of this sequence is a human donor who received an intestinal transplant. Here the sequenced sample was unstimulated CD4+ T cells sorted from spleen or lymph node cells, taken before intestinal transplant. The chain couples TRBV2 to TRBJ1-1, with D possibly being TRBD1 (6 bases). The CDR3 region has the DNA TGTGCCAGCAAAGGGGGGGTGTCTACAGCTGAAGCTTTCTTT. Protein: CASKGGVSTAEAFF.